This TCR beta chain was sequenced in a study of neurological immune-mediated disorders. Study outcomes and limitations: Across subjects, no CDR3 amino acid sequence appeared in expanded clones of more than one subject, a finding that suggested private repertoires in all groups. The repertoires of 18 of 34 multiple sclerosis patients fell into one related-CDR3 cluster (a possible signature) under phylogenetic grouping.

Notes on this clonotype: The target antigen is unknown.

Looked up from germline, CDR1 is DFQATT and CDR2 is SNEGSKA (reference sequence). CDR3 length: 13 residues. V lost 5 bases and J 3 bases, leaving 13 bases between the germline ends. 5'RACE with 10-nucleotide random UMIs produced the cDNA. TCRdb processed the 5' RACE reads anew with MiXCR; each CDR3 protein has one entry. The repertoire holds tens of thousands of distinct CDR3 sequences, with under 5.5% as singletons. Sequencing was done on a sample of PBMCs. This chain connects TRBV20-1 to TRBJ2-5; D is undetermined. The clonotype was recovered from a woman aged 45-65 years with multiple sclerosis. CDR3 in amino acids: CSALAQQEETQYF. The CDR3 DNA follows: TGCAGTGCTCTCGCACAGCAAGAAGAGACCCAGTACTTC.